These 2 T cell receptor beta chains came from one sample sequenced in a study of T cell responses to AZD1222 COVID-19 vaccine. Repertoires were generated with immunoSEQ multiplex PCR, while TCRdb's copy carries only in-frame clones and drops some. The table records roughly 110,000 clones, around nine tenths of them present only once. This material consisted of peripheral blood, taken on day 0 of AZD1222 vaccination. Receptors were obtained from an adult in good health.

CDR3 bases: TGTGCCACCAGCTTCGGACGGGACACTGAAGCTTTCTTT. It codes for CATSFGRDTEAFF. The gene calls are TRBV15 and TRBJ1-1; D remains unclear. The CDR3 extends over 13 amino acids. Deletions cut 5 bases from V and 3 bases from J, with 10 bases between. Per the germline V gene, CDR1 is LNHNV and CDR2 is YYDKDF (reference sequence).

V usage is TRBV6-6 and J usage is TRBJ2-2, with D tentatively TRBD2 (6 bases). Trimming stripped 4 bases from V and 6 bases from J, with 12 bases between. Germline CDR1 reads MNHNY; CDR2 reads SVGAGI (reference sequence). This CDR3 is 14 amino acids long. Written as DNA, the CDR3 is TGTGCCAGCAGTTCCTCGGGGGTCGCCGGGGAGCTGTTTTTT. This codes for CASSSSGVAGELFF.